This TCR beta chain emerged from a study of T-cell reconstitution after alpha-beta-depleted transplantation in children. This clonotype has a count of ten or more. Trimming took 0 bases from V and 6 from J, leaving 9 bases between them. This CDR3 contains 13 residues. Germline assignment: CDR1 SGHRS and CDR2 YFSETQ. A TCRbeta library incorporating unique molecular identifiers was prepared. TCRdb re-called the PCR reads with MiXCR, one entry per CDR3 protein. Of about 230,000 distinct CDR3 sequences in the sample, roughly 9% are singletons; the top ten hold over 5%. The sequenced sample was PBMCs from the stem cell graft donor, obtained from the stem cell graft. The sequence came from a human donor who donated a stem cell graft to a child with acute lymphoblastic leukemia. The chain links TRBV5-1 to TRBJ1-2; D call uncertain. CDR3 region: CASSLEWRDGYTF. For the CDR3, the DNA is TGCGCCAGCAGCTTGGAATGGAGGGATGGCTACACCTTC. The complete variable domain, with remaining parts taken from reference TRBV5-1 and TRBJ1-2, reads KAGVTQTPRYLIKTRGQQVTLSCSPISGHRSVSWYQQTPGQGLQFLFEYFSETQRNKGNFPGRFSGRQFSNSRSEMNVSTLELGDSALYLCASSLEWRDGYTFGSGTRLTVV.